One and the same sample provided the 5 T cell receptor beta chains below, sequenced in a study of OX40 agonist ivuxolimab in advanced cancers. Measured with immunoSEQ multiplex PCR; TCRdb has only the in-frame clones, and not every one. This sample has tens of thousands of clones, with roughly 90% found just once. Sequencing was performed on CD4+ or CD8+ T cells sorted from blood, taken in a trial of the OX40 agonist ivuxolimab. The source is an adult with an advanced solid tumor such as melanoma, head and neck, liver or kidney cancer.

The chain links TRBV5-1 to TRBJ2-5, with TRBD2 identical over 9 bases. Germline V gene sequence: CDR1 SGHRS, CDR2 YFSETQ. With V trimmed by 4 bases and J by 5 bases, 3 bases remained unmatched. This CDR3 has 13 residues. The CDR3 reads CASSIAGAETQYF. The DNA for the CDR3 is TGCGCCAGCAGCATAGCGGGAGCCGAGACCCAGTACTTC.

The rearrangement uses TRBV30 and TRBJ2-5, with unresolved D. This CDR3 spans 12 amino acids. V was pared by 4 bases and J by 5 bases, with 11 bases between. Germline loops: CDR1 GTSNPN, CDR2 SVGIG (reference sequence). The CDR3 here is CAWTPGSETQYF. As DNA, the CDR3 is TGTGCCTGGACCCCCGGATCTGAGACCCAGTACTTC.

The V call is TRBV19, the J call TRBJ2-5; D is unresolved. The DNA end favors TRBJ2-7, so the J call may be wrong. This CDR3 has 14 residues. The germline V gene has CDR1 LNHDA and CDR2 SQIVND (reference sequence). The chain's CDR3 is CASRGRGDPYEQYF. The DNA for the CDR3 is TGTGCCAGTAGGGGCCGCGGAGACCCCTACGAGCAGTACTTC.

The V and J genes are TRBV7-2 and TRBJ1-2, with 8 bases lining up with TRBD1. CDR1 is SGHTA and CDR2 is FQGNSA in the germline V gene. With 5 bases clipped from V and 4 bases from J, the junction kept 3 bases outside the gene matches. The CDR3 runs 13 residues. The CDR3 spells CASSKQGGYGYTF. In DNA, the CDR3 is TGTGCCAGCAGCAAACAGGGGGGCTATGGCTACACCTTC.

The chain carries TRBV2 and TRBJ1-1, with 7 bases fitting TRBD1. This CDR3 contains 14 residues. V lost 6 bases to trimming and J lost 4 bases; unmatched junction nucleotides: 8. The germline V gene encodes CDR1 SNHLY and CDR2 FYNNEI. CDR3 region: CASRPGQTATEAFF. DNA of the CDR3: TGTGCCAGCAGACCGGGACAGACGGCCACTGAAGCTTTCTTT.